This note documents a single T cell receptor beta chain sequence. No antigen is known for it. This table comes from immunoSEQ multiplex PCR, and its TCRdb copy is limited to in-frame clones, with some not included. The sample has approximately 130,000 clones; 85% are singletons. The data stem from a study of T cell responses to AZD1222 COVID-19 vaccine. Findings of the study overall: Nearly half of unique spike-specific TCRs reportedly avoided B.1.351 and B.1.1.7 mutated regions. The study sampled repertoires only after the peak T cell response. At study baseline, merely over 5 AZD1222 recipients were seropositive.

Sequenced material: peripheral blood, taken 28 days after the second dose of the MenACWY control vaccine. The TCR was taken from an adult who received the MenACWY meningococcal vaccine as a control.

In nucleotides, the CDR3 is TGTGCCAGCAGCTTGGTGGGACAGGGGTACACTGAAGCTTTCTTT. It translates to CASSLVGQGYTEAFF. The rearrangement uses TRBV5-4 and TRBJ1-1; 10 nucleotides align to TRBD1. The CDR3 covers 15 residues. Trimming removed 0 bases from V and 3 bases from J; junction bases left unmatched: 2. Germline values: CDR1 SGHNT, CDR2 YYREEE (reference sequence).